These 2 T cell receptor beta chains were all obtained from the same sample, sequenced in a study of T cells in Graves' hyperthyroidism and ophthalmopathy. Amplified regions were TCR beta CDR3 sequences from RNA transcripts. HTBI primers were employed in a first-round RT-PCR of the TCR CDR3. TCRdb recomputed calls from the multiplex PCR reads with MiXCR, one row per CDR3 protein. The table shows about 640,000 distinct CDR3 sequences, with roughly 20% occurring only once. The specimen sequenced was blood. The receptor source for this set is a man younger than 45 with Graves' ophthalmopathy.

This clonotype has a handful of counts. The chain carries TRBV25-1 and TRBJ2-1; 10 nucleotides agree with TRBD2. Per the germline V gene, CDR1 is MGHDK and CDR2 is SYGVNS. The length of the CDR3 is 17 residues. V was clipped by 5 bases and J by 3 bases; unmatched bases: 10. This CDR3 is CASSSGGLANSYNEQFF. Here the CDR3 DNA reads TGTGCCAGCAGTTCAGGGGGACTAGCGAATAGCTACAATGAGCAGTTCTTC.

The chain is built from TRBV28 and TRBJ1-2; D is unresolved. With 7 bases removed from V and 0 bases from J, the gap between germline ends came to 15 bases. This CDR3 contains 15 residues. The germline V gene has CDR1 MDHEN and CDR2 SYDVKM. For the CDR3, the DNA is TGTGCCAGCACCCCCGGTCCCATAGCTAACTATGGCTACACCTTC. It yields the protein CASTPGPIANYGYTF.